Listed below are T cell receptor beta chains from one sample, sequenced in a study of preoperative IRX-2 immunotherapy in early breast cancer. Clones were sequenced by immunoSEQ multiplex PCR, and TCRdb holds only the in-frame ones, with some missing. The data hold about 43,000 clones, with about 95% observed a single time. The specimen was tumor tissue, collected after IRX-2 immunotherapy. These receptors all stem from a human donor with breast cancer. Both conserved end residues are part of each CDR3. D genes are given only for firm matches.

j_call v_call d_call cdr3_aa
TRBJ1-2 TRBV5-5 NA CASSFGGAVGIYGYTF
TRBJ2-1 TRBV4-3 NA CASSQEGIYNEQFF
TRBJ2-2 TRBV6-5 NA CASSGLGVGELFF
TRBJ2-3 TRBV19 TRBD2 CASSVLAGSPTDTQYF
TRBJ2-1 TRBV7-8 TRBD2 CASSLGRGGANEQFF
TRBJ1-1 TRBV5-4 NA CASSFGQGENTEAFF
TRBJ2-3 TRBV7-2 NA CASSLERSGLSTDTQYF
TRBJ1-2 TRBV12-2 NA CASRLAQVVRGKPYGYTF
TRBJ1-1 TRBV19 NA CASSPPLGEAFF
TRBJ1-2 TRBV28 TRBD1 CASQRQGFSYTF
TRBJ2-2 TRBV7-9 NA CASTLWNTGELFF
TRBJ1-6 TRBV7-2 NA CASSLVQGNSPLHF
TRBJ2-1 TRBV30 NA CAWKNGANEQFF
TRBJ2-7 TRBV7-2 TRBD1 CASSWDRGGYEQYF
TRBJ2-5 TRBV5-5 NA CASRSTGQETQYF
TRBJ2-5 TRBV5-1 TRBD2 CASSLAPSGQETQYF
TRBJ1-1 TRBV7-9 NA CASSPDRRLEAFF
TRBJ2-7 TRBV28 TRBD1 CASRSTGYSYEQYF
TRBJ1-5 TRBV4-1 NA CASSHRTENQPQHF
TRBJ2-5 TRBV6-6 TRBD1 CASSPPGQSGETQYF
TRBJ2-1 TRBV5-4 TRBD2 CASSPRLAGVLYNEQFF
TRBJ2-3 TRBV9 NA CASSPRDVYSTDTQYF
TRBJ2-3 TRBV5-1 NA CASSLGPSSTDTQYF
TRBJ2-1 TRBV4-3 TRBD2 CASSQSSGVYNEQFF
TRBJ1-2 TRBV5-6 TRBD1 CASSWTGYNGYTF
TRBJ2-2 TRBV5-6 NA CASSLGALLGTGELFF
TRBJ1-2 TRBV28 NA CASSPPGRVYFGYTF
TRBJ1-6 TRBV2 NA CASKGTVNSPLHF
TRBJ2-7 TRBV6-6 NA CASSYSGYYEQYF
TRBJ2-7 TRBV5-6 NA CASSFGQRPSYEQYF
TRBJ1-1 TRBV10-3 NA CAITSGGEAFF
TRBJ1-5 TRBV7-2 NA CASSLWAGNNQPQHF
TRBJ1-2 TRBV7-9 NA CASSPSHLNYTF
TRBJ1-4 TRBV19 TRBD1 CATSTGGLGELFF
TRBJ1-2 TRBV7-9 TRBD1 CASSPRPNRQGTYGYTF
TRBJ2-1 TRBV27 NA CASSLAEYNEQFF
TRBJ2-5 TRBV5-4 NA CASSTAKQETQYF
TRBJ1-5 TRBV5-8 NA CASSPGQISNQPQHF
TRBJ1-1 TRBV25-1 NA CASSEWGRGATEAFF
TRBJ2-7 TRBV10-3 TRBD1 CAISESRQGEYEQYF
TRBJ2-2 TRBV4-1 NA CASSQDGGANTGELFF
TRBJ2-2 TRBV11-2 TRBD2 CASSLAQMTSPTGELFF
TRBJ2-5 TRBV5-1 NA CASSPEGGLAETQYF
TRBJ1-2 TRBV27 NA CASSLSRSYGYTF
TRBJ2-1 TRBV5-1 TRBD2 CASSPRGGRAGNEQFF
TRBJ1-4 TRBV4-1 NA CASSLGLGEKLFF
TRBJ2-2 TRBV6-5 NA CASIKMSTGELFF
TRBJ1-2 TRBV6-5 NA CASSTGRDYGYTF
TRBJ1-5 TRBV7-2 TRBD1 CASSSRTGDSNQPQHF
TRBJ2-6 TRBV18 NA CASSPPRWAGANVLTF
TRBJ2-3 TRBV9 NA CASSVVAFTDTQYF
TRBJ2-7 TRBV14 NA CASSQDFARGYEQYF
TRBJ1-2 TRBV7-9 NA CASSLVSPEYGYTF